The rows below give T cell receptor beta chains drawn from one sample of a study of OX40 agonist ivuxolimab in advanced cancers. Here immunoSEQ multiplex PCR was the method, and the copy in TCRdb shows in-frame clones only, minus some. The repertoire holds about 18,000 clones, with around 78% as singletons. This specimen was CD4+ or CD8+ T cells sorted from blood, taken in a trial of the OX40 agonist ivuxolimab. The source of these receptors is an adult with an advanced solid tumor such as melanoma, head and neck, liver or kidney cancer. Both conserved end residues are part of each CDR3.

j_call: TRBJ2-1; v_call: TRBV5-4; cdr3_aa: CASSLPTNEQFF
j_call: TRBJ1-2; v_call: TRBV5-5; cdr3_aa: CASSLGSAGESGYTF
j_call: TRBJ2-1; v_call: TRBV19; cdr3_aa: CASSPPYNEQFF
j_call: TRBJ1-5; v_call: TRBV29-1; cdr3_aa: CSVGQARGQPQHF
j_call: TRBJ2-2; v_call: TRBV9; cdr3_aa: CASSVASLNTGELFF
j_call: TRBJ2-7; v_call: TRBV7-6; cdr3_aa: CASSLVPQGLGRSYEQYF
j_call: TRBJ1-1; v_call: TRBV10-1; cdr3_aa: CASSFPWAGGNTEAFF
j_call: TRBJ2-1; v_call: TRBV27; cdr3_aa: CASSFTSGNENEQFF
j_call: TRBJ2-7; v_call: TRBV19; cdr3_aa: CASNDRAGYEQYF
j_call: TRBJ2-3; v_call: TRBV7-2; cdr3_aa: CASSSWTSGGTDTQYF
j_call: TRBJ2-1; v_call: TRBV10-3; cdr3_aa: CATKPAQRGDDNEQFF
j_call: TRBJ2-2; v_call: TRBV13; cdr3_aa: CASSFPPPNTGELFF
j_call: TRBJ1-5; v_call: TRBV27; cdr3_aa: CATQQGASDQPQHF
j_call: TRBJ2-3; v_call: TRBV7-2; cdr3_aa: CASSLGVTTTDTQYF
j_call: TRBJ2-1; v_call: TRBV6-5; cdr3_aa: CASSYSGEEYNEQFF
j_call: TRBJ2-7; v_call: TRBV28; cdr3_aa: CASSPLFSGRLGNEQYF
j_call: TRBJ1-1; v_call: TRBV5-1; cdr3_aa: CASNDRGSMNTEAFF
j_call: TRBJ2-7; v_call: TRBV6-1; cdr3_aa: CASSDGTGGEQYF
j_call: TRBJ2-2; v_call: TRBV19; cdr3_aa: CASSMGLAGVGGELFF
j_call: TRBJ2-4; v_call: TRBV19; cdr3_aa: CASTPFGSGKNIQYF
j_call: TRBJ1-3; v_call: TRBV4-2; cdr3_aa: CASSLTTGTGAGGNTIYF
j_call: TRBJ2-1; v_call: TRBV13; cdr3_aa: CASSSDSTSGRAYEQFF
j_call: TRBJ2-7; v_call: TRBV7-2; cdr3_aa: CASSLEEAGIYEQYF
j_call: TRBJ2-7; v_call: TRBV19; cdr3_aa: CASSAGAAGDYEQYF
j_call: TRBJ2-2; v_call: TRBV7-8; cdr3_aa: CASSWDRDTNTGELFF
j_call: TRBJ1-5; v_call: TRBV5-6; cdr3_aa: CASSFWAGGDQPQHF
j_call: TRBJ2-5; v_call: TRBV18; cdr3_aa: CASSPPSGDETQYF
j_call: TRBJ1-1; v_call: TRBV5-1; cdr3_aa: CASSLLGPEAFF
j_call: TRBJ1-1; v_call: TRBV6-5; cdr3_aa: CASSYSGDGAFF
j_call: TRBJ2-1; v_call: TRBV9; cdr3_aa: CASSVEISGVPEQFF
j_call: TRBJ1-4; v_call: TRBV18; cdr3_aa: CASSKSTGTDEKLFF
j_call: TRBJ1-1; v_call: TRBV2; cdr3_aa: CASSDPGTPSLDTEAFF
j_call: TRBJ2-7; v_call: TRBV6-6; cdr3_aa: CASTHYRESYEQYF
j_call: TRBJ2-1; v_call: TRBV27; cdr3_aa: CASTLALAGGYNEQFF
j_call: TRBJ2-1; v_call: TRBV6-4; cdr3_aa: CASSPGSSYNEQFF
j_call: TRBJ2-7; v_call: TRBV7-9; cdr3_aa: CASSLPGHSGEQYF
j_call: TRBJ2-7; v_call: TRBV27; cdr3_aa: CASSPRQGVNEQYF
j_call: TRBJ1-2; v_call: TRBV13; cdr3_aa: CASSLEGGNYGYTF
j_call: TRBJ1-1; v_call: TRBV18; cdr3_aa: CASSPPPHDRVGEAFF
j_call: TRBJ2-5; v_call: TRBV9; cdr3_aa: CASSVGQGERETQYF
j_call: TRBJ2-1; v_call: TRBV9; cdr3_aa: CASSARLAGGNEQFF
j_call: TRBJ2-6; v_call: TRBV7-2; cdr3_aa: CASSQQISGANVLTF
j_call: TRBJ2-5; v_call: TRBV29-1; cdr3_aa: CSVRQGRYQETQYF
j_call: TRBJ1-1; v_call: TRBV5-1; cdr3_aa: CASSLSQNTEAFF
j_call: TRBJ2-7; v_call: TRBV4-3; cdr3_aa: CASSQRGGATYEQYF
j_call: TRBJ1-2; v_call: TRBV28; cdr3_aa: CASSLTGTFYGYTF
j_call: TRBJ1-3; v_call: TRBV18; cdr3_aa: CASSLGQRAGNTIYF
j_call: TRBJ1-1; v_call: TRBV13; cdr3_aa: CASSQGLMNTEAFF
j_call: TRBJ2-7; v_call: TRBV7-2; cdr3_aa: CASSSIGGAAPEQYF
j_call: TRBJ2-5; v_call: TRBV7-8; cdr3_aa: CASSLAPQGQETQYF
j_call: TRBJ1-1; v_call: TRBV9; cdr3_aa: CASSVDFGLDTEAFF
j_call: TRBJ2-5; v_call: TRBV7-9; cdr3_aa: CASSLRVGVETQYF
j_call: NA; v_call: TRBV9; cdr3_aa: CASSHGASDSYEQYF
j_call: TRBJ2-7; v_call: TRBV7-2; cdr3_aa: CASSLDPREQYF
j_call: TRBJ2-1; v_call: TRBV11-2; cdr3_aa: CASSFTGGNEQFF
j_call: TRBJ1-6; v_call: TRBV5-4; cdr3_aa: CASSEDLGGSPLHF
j_call: TRBJ1-2; v_call: TRBV6-6; cdr3_aa: CASSYLGQVFYGYTF